Sequencing of this T cell receptor (beta chain) was carried out in a study of blood T cell repertoires in COVID-19 (dated by TCRdb to between 2020 and 2021). At the level of the whole study: Samples from collaborators originated in the United States, Italy and Spain and spanned both the acute and convalescent phases of COVID-19. The repertoires were made available in a free public database intended to serve as a resource for research on the immune response to SARS-CoV-2. Deeply sampled blood TCRbeta repertoires from subjects exposed to, actively infected with, or recovered from COVID-19 were included in the dataset. The material from the prospective study consisted of cDNA or gDNA derived from T cells, B-cell-depleted T cells, or PBMCs. Where HLA class I and class II types were available, the types were taken from metadata supplied by the sample provider, not from assay-based typing. Samples came from the ongoing ImmuneRACE study (first 160 participants) plus 1,254 subjects from 6 global collaborators. A de-identified subject ID, COVID-19 status, age in years and sex were almost always included in the sample metadata. Findings and caveats that apply to the study as a whole: Clinical and demographic metadata were provided uncurated, with the amount varying by source and participant.

Participants in the prospective study were aged about 18 to 90 years, lived in 20 to 25 United States geographic areas, and enrolled through a virtual design. In the prospective study, participants were assigned to cohorts based on the clinical history participants reported in a screening survey and a study questionnaire. Recovered participants in ImmuneRACE Cohort 3 were defined as having two consecutive negative NP/OP PCR tests, clearance from a healthcare professional, or resolution of symptoms. Each participant in the prospective study had whole blood, serum and a nasopharyngeal or oropharyngeal swab collected by mobile phlebotomists. Over an approximately 2-month period, participants in the prospective study had the option of providing additional blood draws and questionnaires. Prospective study blood samples were shipped either frozen or at room temperature before DNA extraction. Notes on this clone: Its recognized antigen is unknown. The sample holds no much larger clone one base away, and base qualities are not on file.

The immunoSEQ Assay, a bias-controlled multiplex PCR, was used to amplify TCRbeta CDR3 regions from genomic DNA. Per the authors' processing: The number of nucleated cells in each sample was estimated from the amplification of reference gene primers within the assay. Sequence reads were collapsed and filtered to measure the absolute abundance of every unique TCRbeta CDR3 rearrangement. For each sample, productive Simpson clonality was calculated as the square root of Simpson's diversity index across productive rearrangements. Here the immuneACCESS table is served through TCRdb, limited to in-frame sequences with V and J called. Missing clones are a known gap in these copies; in checked studies unresolved V genes cover under half, and the rest lacks a known reason. That table furnishes V, J and clone size, whereas the DNA furnished D and trimming. This sample has about 200,000 clones in its table, and approximately 88% of those were observed once. The biggest ten clones account for around 8.9% of the sample.

At the junction V is shortened by 11 bases and J by 5 bases; bases outside the gene matches: 8. From the cysteine up to the phenylalanine, the CDR3 has a length of 15 residues. The only DNA kept is the CDR3, 45 bases in frame from the first base. CDR1 ENHRY and CDR2 SYGVKD were looked up in the germline V gene. The sequencing input was PBMCs or T cells enriched from blood (not recorded which). This TCR was sampled from a woman aged 18-30 years who had recovered from COVID-19. The chain uses TRBV10-3 and TRBJ2-2; 13 middle bases align to TRBD2. The encoded CDR3 is CASTSGGAPTGELFF. The DNA reads TGTGCCTCTACTAGCGGGGGGGCCCCAACCGGGGAGCTGTTTTTT.